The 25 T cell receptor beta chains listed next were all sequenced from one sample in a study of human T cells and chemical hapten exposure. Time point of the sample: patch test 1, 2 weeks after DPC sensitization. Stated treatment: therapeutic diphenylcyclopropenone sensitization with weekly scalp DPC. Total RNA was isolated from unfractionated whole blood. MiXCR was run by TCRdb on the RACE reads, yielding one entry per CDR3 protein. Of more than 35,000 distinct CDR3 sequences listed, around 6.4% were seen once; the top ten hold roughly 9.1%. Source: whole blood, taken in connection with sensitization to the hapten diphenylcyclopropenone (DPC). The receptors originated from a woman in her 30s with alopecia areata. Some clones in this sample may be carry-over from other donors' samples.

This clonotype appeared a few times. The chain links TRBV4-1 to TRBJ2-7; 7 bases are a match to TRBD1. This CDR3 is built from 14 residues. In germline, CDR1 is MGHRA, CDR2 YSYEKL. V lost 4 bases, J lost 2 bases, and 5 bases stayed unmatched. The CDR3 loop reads CASSLTGQTYEQYF. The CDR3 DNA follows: TGCGCCAGCAGCCTAACGGGACAGACCTACGAGCAGTACTTC.

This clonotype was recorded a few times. CDR3 protein: CASSLAGNSPLHF. The DNA of the CDR3 is TGTGCCAGCAGTTTGGCTGGGAATTCACCCCTCCACTTT. The chain has TRBV12-3 or TRBV12-4 and TRBJ1-6; D remains unclear. CDR3 length equals 13 residues. Trimming took 3 bases from V and 7 from J, leaving 7 bases between them.

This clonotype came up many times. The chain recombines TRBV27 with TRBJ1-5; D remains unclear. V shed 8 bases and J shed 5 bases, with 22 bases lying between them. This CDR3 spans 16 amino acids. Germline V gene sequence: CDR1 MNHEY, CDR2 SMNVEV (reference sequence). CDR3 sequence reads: CASSMTVVAGDQPQHF. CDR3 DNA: TGTGCCAGCTCAATGACGGTAGTTGCGGGAGATCAGCCCCAGCATTTT.

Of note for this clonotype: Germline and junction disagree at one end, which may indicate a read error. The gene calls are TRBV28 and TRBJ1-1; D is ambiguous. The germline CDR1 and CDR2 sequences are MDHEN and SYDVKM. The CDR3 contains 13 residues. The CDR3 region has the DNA TGTCCCAGCAGCCCCTGGTCGCAGCCTGAAGCTTTCTTT. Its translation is CPSSPWSQPEAFF.

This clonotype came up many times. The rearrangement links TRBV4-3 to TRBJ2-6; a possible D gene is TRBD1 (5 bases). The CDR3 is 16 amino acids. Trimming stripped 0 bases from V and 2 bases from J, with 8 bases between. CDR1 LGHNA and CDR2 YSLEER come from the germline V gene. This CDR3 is CASSQDTRAGANVLTF. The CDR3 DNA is TGCGCCAGCAGCCAAGATACCAGGGCTGGGGCCAACGTCCTGACTTTC.

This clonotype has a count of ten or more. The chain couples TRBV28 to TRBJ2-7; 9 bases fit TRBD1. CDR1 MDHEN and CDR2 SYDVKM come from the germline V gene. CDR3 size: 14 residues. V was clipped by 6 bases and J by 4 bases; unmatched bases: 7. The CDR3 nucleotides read TGTGCCAGCAGAGGGGGACAGGGTGGATACGAGCAGTACTTC. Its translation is CASRGGQGGYEQYF.

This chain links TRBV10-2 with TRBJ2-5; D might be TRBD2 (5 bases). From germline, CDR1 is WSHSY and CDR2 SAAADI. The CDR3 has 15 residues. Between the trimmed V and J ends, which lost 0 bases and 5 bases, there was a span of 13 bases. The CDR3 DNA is TGCGCCAGCAGTGAGTCGCTAAGTTTAGCGGAGACCCAGTACTTC. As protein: CASSESLSLAETQYF.

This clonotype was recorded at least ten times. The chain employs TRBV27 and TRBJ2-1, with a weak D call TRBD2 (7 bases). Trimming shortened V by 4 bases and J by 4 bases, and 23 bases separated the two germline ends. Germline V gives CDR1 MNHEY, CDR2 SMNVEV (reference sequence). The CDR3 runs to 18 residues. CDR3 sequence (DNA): TGTGCCAGCAGTTCACGGGCCCTGGCGGGGGACAAATACAATGAGCAGTTCTTC. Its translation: CASSSRALAGDKYNEQFF.

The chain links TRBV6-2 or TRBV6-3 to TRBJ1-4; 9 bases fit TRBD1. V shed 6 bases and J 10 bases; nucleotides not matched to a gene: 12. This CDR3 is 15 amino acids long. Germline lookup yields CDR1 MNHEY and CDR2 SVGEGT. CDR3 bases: TGTGCCAGCAGGGACTTCCGGGACAGGGTGGCAAAACTGTTTTTT. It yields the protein CASRDFRDRVAKLFF.

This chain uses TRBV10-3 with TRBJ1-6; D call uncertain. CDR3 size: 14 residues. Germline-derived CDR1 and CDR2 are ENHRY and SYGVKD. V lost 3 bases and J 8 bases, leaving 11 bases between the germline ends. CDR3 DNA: TGTGCCATCAGTGAACGGGGAAACGATTCACCCCTCCACTTT. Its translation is CAISERGNDSPLHF.

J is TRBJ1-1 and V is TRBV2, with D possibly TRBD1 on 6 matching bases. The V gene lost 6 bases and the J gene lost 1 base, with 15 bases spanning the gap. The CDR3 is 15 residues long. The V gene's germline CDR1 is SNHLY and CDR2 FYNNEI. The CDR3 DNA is TGTGCCAGCAGGGAATACAGGGCTGGGAACACTGAAGCTTTCTTT. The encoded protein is CASREYRAGNTEAFF.

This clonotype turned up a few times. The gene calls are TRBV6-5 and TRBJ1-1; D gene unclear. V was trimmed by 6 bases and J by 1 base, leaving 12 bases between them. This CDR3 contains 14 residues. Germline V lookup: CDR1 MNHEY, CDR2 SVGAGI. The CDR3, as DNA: TGTGCCAGCAGCCCTTACTCGGAGAACACTGAAGCTTTCTTT. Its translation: CASSPYSENTEAFF.

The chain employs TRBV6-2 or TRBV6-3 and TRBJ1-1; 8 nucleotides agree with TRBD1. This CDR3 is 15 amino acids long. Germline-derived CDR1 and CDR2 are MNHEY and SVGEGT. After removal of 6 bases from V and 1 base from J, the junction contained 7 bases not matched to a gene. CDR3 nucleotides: TGTGCCAGCAGAAGACAGGGGATTTGGAACACTGAAGCTTTCTTT. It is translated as CASRRQGIWNTEAFF.

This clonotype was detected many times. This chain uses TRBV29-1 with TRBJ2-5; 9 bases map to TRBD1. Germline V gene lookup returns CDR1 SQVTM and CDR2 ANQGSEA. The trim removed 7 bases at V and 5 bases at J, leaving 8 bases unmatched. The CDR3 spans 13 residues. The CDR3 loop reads CSARDRVSETQYF. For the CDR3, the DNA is TGCAGCGCCCGGGACAGGGTATCGGAGACCCAGTACTTC.

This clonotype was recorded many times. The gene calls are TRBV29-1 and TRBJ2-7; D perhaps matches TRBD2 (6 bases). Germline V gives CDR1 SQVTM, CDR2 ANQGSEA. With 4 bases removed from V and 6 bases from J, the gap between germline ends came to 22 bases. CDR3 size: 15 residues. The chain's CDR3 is CSVGSSGPLTPEQYF. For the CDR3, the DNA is TGCAGCGTTGGGTCCAGCGGGCCCCTAACACCCGAGCAGTACTTC.

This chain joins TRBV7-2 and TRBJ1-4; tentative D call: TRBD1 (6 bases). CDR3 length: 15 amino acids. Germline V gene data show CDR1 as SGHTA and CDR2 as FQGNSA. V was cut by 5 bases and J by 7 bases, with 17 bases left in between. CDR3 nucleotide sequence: TGTGCCAGCAGCCAGGATGGGGGGGCTAGTGAAAAACTGTTTTTT. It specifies CASSQDGGASEKLFF.

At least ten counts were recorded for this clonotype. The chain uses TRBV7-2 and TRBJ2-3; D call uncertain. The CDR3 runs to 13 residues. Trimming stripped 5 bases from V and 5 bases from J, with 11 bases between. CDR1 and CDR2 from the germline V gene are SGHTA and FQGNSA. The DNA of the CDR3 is TGTGCCAGCAGCCATTCCGTCCGAGATACGCAGTATTTT. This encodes CASSHSVRDTQYF.

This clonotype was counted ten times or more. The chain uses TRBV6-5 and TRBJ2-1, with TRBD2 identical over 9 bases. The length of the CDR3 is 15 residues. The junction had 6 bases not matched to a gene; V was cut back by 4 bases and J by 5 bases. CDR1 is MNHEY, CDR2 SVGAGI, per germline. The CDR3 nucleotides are TGTGCCAGCAGTTGGGTTAGCGGGGGCCACAATGAGCAGTTCTTC. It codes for CASSWVSGGHNEQFF.

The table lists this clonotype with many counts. CDR3 in amino acids: CAAGSRGRPDTQYF. The CDR3 DNA reads TGTGCCGCGGGGTCCAGGGGGCGCCCAGATACGCAGTATTTT. The chain employs TRBV2 and TRBJ2-3; 8 nucleotides line up with TRBD1. The CDR3 contains 14 residues. Germline-derived CDR1 and CDR2 are SNHLY and FYNNEI. With 11 bases clipped from V and 4 bases from J, the junction kept 11 bases outside the gene matches.

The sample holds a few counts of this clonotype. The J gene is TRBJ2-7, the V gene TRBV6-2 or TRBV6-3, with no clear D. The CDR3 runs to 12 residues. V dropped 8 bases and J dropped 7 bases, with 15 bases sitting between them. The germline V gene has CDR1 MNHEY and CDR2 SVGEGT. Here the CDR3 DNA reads TGTGCCAGCCGACCCAGGTTCGGGGAGCAGTACTTC. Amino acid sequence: CASRPRFGEQYF.

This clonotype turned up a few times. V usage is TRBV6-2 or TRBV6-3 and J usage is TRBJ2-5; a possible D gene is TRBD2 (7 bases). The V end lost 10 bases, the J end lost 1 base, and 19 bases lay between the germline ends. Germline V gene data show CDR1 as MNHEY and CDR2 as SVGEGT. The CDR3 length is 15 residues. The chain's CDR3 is CATSWGGRPQETQYF. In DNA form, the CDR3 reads TGTGCCACCTCATGGGGGGGGCGCCCCCAAGAGACCCAGTACTTC.

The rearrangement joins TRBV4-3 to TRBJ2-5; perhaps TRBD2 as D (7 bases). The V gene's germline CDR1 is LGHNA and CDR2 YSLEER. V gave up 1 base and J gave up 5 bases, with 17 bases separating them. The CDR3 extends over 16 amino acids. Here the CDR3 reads CASSQGDGGASETQYF. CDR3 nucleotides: TGCGCCAGCAGCCAAGGGGATGGGGGGGCTTCGGAGACCCAGTACTTC.

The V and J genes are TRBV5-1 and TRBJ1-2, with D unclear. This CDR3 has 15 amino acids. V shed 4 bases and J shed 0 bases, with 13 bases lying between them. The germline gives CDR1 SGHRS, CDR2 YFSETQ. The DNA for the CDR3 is TGCGCCAGCAGCCCCTCTACACAAGCTAACTATGGCTACACCTTC. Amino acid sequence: CASSPSTQANYGYTF.

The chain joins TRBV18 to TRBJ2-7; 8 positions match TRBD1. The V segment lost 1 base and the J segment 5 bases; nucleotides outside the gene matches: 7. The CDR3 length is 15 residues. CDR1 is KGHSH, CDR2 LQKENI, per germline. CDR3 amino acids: CASSPLGQGTNEQYF. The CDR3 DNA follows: TGTGCCAGCTCACCACTTGGACAGGGTACGAACGAGCAGTACTTC. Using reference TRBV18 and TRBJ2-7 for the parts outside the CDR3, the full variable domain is NAGVMQNPRHLVRRRGQEARLRCSPMKGHSHVYWYRQLPEEGLKFMVYLQKENIIDESGMPKERFSAEFPKEGPSILRIQQVVRGDSAAYFCASSPLGQGTNEQYFGPGTRLTVT.

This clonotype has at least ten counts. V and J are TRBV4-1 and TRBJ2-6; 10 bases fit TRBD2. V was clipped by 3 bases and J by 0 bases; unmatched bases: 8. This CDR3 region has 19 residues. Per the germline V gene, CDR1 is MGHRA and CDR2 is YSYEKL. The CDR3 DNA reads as TGCGCCAGCAGCCAGCTAGCGGGGGCCGTCATCTCTGGGGCCAACGTCCTGACTTTC. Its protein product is CASSQLAGAVISGANVLTF.